The 5 T cell receptor beta chains presented below share a single source sample, sequenced in a study of identical twins. Each CDR3 protein is one row after TCRdb ran MiXCR on the 5' RACE reads. The profile covers roughly 540,000 distinct CDR3 sequences, with 22% appearing a single time and around 0.91% taken by the ten largest. Separately, the same data were catalogued under a study of T cells expressing NK-cell markers.

The sequenced material came from CD4+ T cells sorted from blood. The receptor source for this set is a woman under 30 in good health.

V is TRBV13 and J is TRBJ1-2, with D perhaps TRBD1 (6 bases). V lost 2 bases and J lost 4, with 8 bases in between. The CDR3 is 13 amino acids. Germline loops: CDR1 PRHDT, CDR2 FYEKMQ (reference sequence). In DNA, the CDR3 is TGTGCCAGCAGCTTACGGGACACCTATGGCTACACCTTC. The encoded protein is CASSLRDTYGYTF.

This clonotype was seen ten or more times. V usage is TRBV6-5 and J usage is TRBJ1-1; D remains ambiguous. The germline gives CDR1 MNHEY, CDR2 SVGAGI. This CDR3 region has 14 residues. Trimming took 0 bases from V and 11 from J, leaving 16 bases between them. CDR3 DNA sequence: TGTGCCAGCAGTTACTCGACGGTTAAGGGAGTGGCTTTCTTT. This codes for CASSYSTVKGVAFF.

The sample holds a few counts of this clonotype. This chain uses TRBV12-3 or TRBV12-4 with TRBJ2-5; TRBD2 matches 8 bases. Trimming cost V 6 bases and J 14 bases; bases outside gene matches: 11. The CDR3 covers 12 residues. The CDR3 region is CASSRLREGGYF. In nucleotides, the CDR3 is TGTGCCAGCAGCCGCCTTCGGGAGGGAGGATACTTC.

In its sample, this clonotype was seen a few times. For the CDR3, the DNA is TGTGCCAGCAGTAAGGCCACTTATAGCAATCAGCCCCAGCATTTT. It specifies CASSKATYSNQPQHF. This chain links TRBV2 with TRBJ1-5; the D is unclear. The V gene lost 5 bases and the J gene lost 0 bases, with 11 bases spanning the gap. CDR1 is SNHLY, CDR2 FYNNEI, per germline. This CDR3 spans 15 amino acids. The entire variable domain, with the rest obtained from reference TRBV2 and TRBJ1-5, is as follows: EPEVTQTPSHQVTQMGQEVILRCVPISNHLYFYWYRQILGQKVEFLVSFYNNEISEKSEIFDDQFSVERPDGSNFTLKIRSTKLEDSAMYFCASSKATYSNQPQHFGDGTRLSIL.

This clonotype has at least ten counts. This chain joins TRBV20-1 and TRBJ2-1; TRBD1 matches at 7 bases. Germline trimming cut 0 bases from V and 9 bases from J; bases unmatched to any gene: 2. The CDR3 is 12 residues long. Per germline, CDR1 DFQATT and CDR2 SNEGSKA (reference sequence). The CDR3 here is CSAREYRGEQFF. CDR3 DNA sequence: TGCAGTGCTAGAGAATACAGGGGTGAGCAGTTCTTC.